This T cell receptor (beta chain) was identified during a study of cytomegalovirus exposure and HLA in healthy donors. 13 Jbeta primers and 60 Vbeta primers were used for the PCR. Per the original methods: Some 10 million of the about 80 million unique TCR beta chains counted in a later analysis were shared. Clones were sequenced by immunoSEQ multiplex PCR, and TCRdb holds only the in-frame ones, with some missing. V and J calls and clone size follow that table, whereas D and trimming were derived from the DNA. The sample has approximately 190,000 clones; about 86% are singletons. CDR1 and CDR2 (germline): SGHNT, YYREEE (reference sequence). The CDR3 length is 12 residues. The ends lost 7 bases at V and 5 bases at J; junction bases unmatched: 3.

The V and J genes are TRBV5-4 and TRBJ2-5; 9 bases agree with TRBD1. Source material: PBMCs. The clonotype originates from a woman aged 18-30 years in good health and CMV-seropositive. The CDR3 coding sequence is TGTGCCAGCCGCGGACAGGGGGAGACCCAGTACTTC. Translating gives CASRGQGETQYF.